The following is a T cell receptor (beta chain) sequence with its context. Its antigen is not known. The PCR had 60 Vbeta and 13 Jbeta primers. Clones were read by immunoSEQ multiplex PCR, and TCRdb kept only the in-frame ones, dropping some. This table holds approximately 50,000 clones, roughly 80% found once. These data belong to a study of cytomegalovirus exposure and HLA in healthy donors. Study background: In a previous analysis, 110 million or so unique TCR beta sequences were found from approximately 180 million T cells. As released early, the data held 75 million to 90 million unique TCRs from HLA-typed donors. For the approximately 360 genotyped donors, 75% to 90% fell within the Caucasian-associated ancestry cluster. Study results and limitations: HLA-A and HLA-B allele assignments for most subjects were reportedly predicted accurately using TCR beta sequences.

The specimen was PBMCs. This receptor was identified in a man aged 25-45 years in good health and CMV-seropositive.

The DNA for the CDR3 is TGTGCCAGCACCCAGGGGGCGCGGGGCAATCAGCCCCAGCATTTT. This gives the protein CASTQGARGNQPQHF. The chain joins TRBV6-6 to TRBJ1-5; 8 nucleotides align to TRBD1. Germline CDR1 is MNHNY and CDR2 is SVGAGI (reference sequence). This CDR3 has 15 amino acids. J gave up 2 bases and V 7 bases, and 7 bases lay outside the gene matches.